This entry lists 23 T cell receptor beta chains sequenced from one sample in a study of molecular identifiers for immune sequencing clone quantification. TCRdb analysed the PCR reads with MiXCR anew, one entry per CDR3 protein. The table records 75,000 to 100,000 distinct CDR3 sequences, around a fifth of them present only once. The sequenced sample was naive CD8+ T cells from blood, with Jurkat cell RNA spiked in. As to subset: FACS-sorted CD8+CD4-CCR7+CD45RA+ naive T cells. All receptors come from a human donor in good health. Some libraries in this study had Jurkat cell RNA spiked in.

This clonotype was seen at least ten times. The chain employs TRBV2 and TRBJ2-7, with D possibly being TRBD2 (6 bases). The CDR3 length is 14 residues. Germline V gives CDR1 SNHLY, CDR2 FYNNEI. The germline V and J ends were trimmed by 1 base and 4 bases, with 11 bases remaining between them. Here the CDR3 reads CASSEEWRGYEQYF. CDR3 nucleotides: TGTGCCAGCAGTGAAGAGTGGCGGGGATACGAGCAGTACTTC.

This clonotype has ten or more counts. J is TRBJ2-3 and V is TRBV12-3 or TRBV12-4; maybe TRBD1 (6 bases). The germline V and J ends were trimmed by 6 bases and 7 bases, with 17 bases remaining between them. This CDR3 has 14 residues. CDR3 nucleotide sequence: TGTGCCAGCAGCCCACCATGGGGGCCTAATACGCAGTATTTT. Translation gives CASSPPWGPNTQYF.

This clonotype was seen more than once but under ten times. The chain has TRBV20-1 and TRBJ2-3; 8 positions match TRBD2. Unmatched junction bases numbered 10, after V lost 0 bases and J lost 2 bases. The CDR3 totals 17 residues. The germline CDR1 and CDR2 sequences are DFQATT and SNEGSKA (reference sequence). Here the CDR3 DNA reads TGCAGTGCTAGAGATCTGTCTCGGGGGGGGAACACAGATACGCAGTATTTT. Protein sequence: CSARDLSRGGNTDTQYF.

This clonotype was seen repeatedly, ten times or more. The chain carries TRBV18 and TRBJ1-2, with TRBD1 as a possible D gene (6 bases). V dropped 5 bases and J dropped 4 bases, with 17 bases sitting between them. Per the germline V gene, CDR1 is KGHSH and CDR2 is LQKENI. This CDR3 contains 15 residues. CDR3 amino acids: CASSSAGTQVYGYTF. As DNA, the CDR3 is TGTGCCAGCTCATCGGCAGGGACACAAGTCTATGGCTACACCTTC.

Comment on this clonotype: It may be a read error: a sequence one base away is much more abundant. In DNA form, the CDR3 reads TGTGCCAGCAGCAGAAGGATGTTCACTGAAGCTCTCTTT. Encoded protein: CASSRRMFTEALF. The V gene is TRBV6-2 or TRBV6-3, the J gene TRBJ1-1, with D unresolved. This CDR3 spans 13 amino acids. Germline V CDR1 and CDR2: MNHEY, SVGEGT.

The sample holds many counts of this clonotype. The V call is TRBV4-1, the J call TRBJ1-6; TRBD1 might be the D (6 bases). CDR3 length: 15 residues. Germline V gene lookup returns CDR1 MGHRA and CDR2 YSYEKL. Deletions cut 2 bases from V and 3 bases from J, with 8 bases between. CDR3: CASSQQGNYNSPLHF. CDR3 bases: TGCGCCAGCAGCCAACAGGGGAACTATAATTCACCCCTCCACTTT.

This clonotype was counted between two and nine times. The genes are TRBV12-3 or TRBV12-4 and TRBJ2-5, with D perhaps TRBD2 (5 bases). This CDR3 spans 17 amino acids. The V and J ends lost 5 bases and 5 bases respectively, with 24 bases between them. CDR3 residues: CASSIYLSGSLTETQYF. CDR3 DNA: TGTGCCAGCAGTATCTACTTAAGCGGCTCCTTGACGGAGACCCAGTACTTC.

This clonotype was detected only a few times. One junction end disagrees with the germline gene, perhaps due to a read error. The gene calls are TRBV13 and TRBJ2-1, with a possible D match to TRBD2 (6 bases). Looked up from germline, CDR1 is PRHDT and CDR2 is FYEKMQ (reference sequence). This CDR3 has 15 amino acids. CDR3 sequence: CASSLGLPTYNEQFF. The CDR3 coding sequence is TGTGCCAGCAGCCTAGGACTACCTACCTACAATGAGCAGTTCTTC.

This clonotype has only a few counts. This may come from a read error, since a much larger clone is one base off. This chain uses TRBV20-1 with TRBJ2-2; 9 bases are shared with TRBD1. CDR1 is DFQATT and CDR2 is SNEGSKA in the germline V gene (reference sequence). The CDR3 loop spans 18 amino acids. J gave up 4 bases and V 4 bases, and 16 bases lay outside the gene matches. Here the CDR3 reads CSAINRDRVITSTGELFF. DNA of the CDR3: TGCAGTGCTATAAACCGGGACAGGGTAATTACGAGCACCGGGGAGCTGTTTTTT.

This clonotype was seen ten or more times. This chain links TRBV28 with TRBJ1-4, with no clear D. V dropped 7 bases and J dropped 4 bases, with 13 bases sitting between them. Germline assignment: CDR1 MDHEN and CDR2 SYDVKM. CDR3 length: 14 residues. This CDR3 reads CASTPLGINEKLFF. DNA for the CDR3: TGTGCCAGCACACCGCTGGGGATTAATGAAAAACTGTTTTTT.

This clonotype was found many times. The CDR3 reads CSARVLAGDEQYF. The CDR3 DNA sequence: TGCAGTGCTAGAGTACTAGCGGGAGACGAGCAGTACTTC. The J gene is TRBJ2-7, the V gene TRBV20-1; 11 bases fit TRBD2. This CDR3 spans 13 amino acids. Germline V CDR1 and CDR2: DFQATT, SNEGSKA (reference sequence). V lost 1 base and J lost 5; bases outside the gene matches: 1.

The chain links TRBV29-1 to TRBJ2-7, with TRBD2 identical over 11 bases. There are 13 residues in the CDR3. In germline, CDR1 is SQVTM, CDR2 ANQGSEA. After removal of 7 bases from V and 3 bases from J, the junction contained 5 bases not matched to a gene. This CDR3 reads CSARTSGHYEQYF. CDR3 sequence (DNA): TGCAGCGCGCGGACTAGCGGGCACTACGAGCAGTACTTC.

The table lists this clonotype with a few counts. The chain couples TRBV7-8 to TRBJ1-2, with TRBD1 as a possible D gene (5 bases). The CDR3 is 14 residues long. Germline V gives CDR1 SGHVS, CDR2 FQNEAQ. V dropped 1 base and J dropped 6 bases, with 12 bases sitting between them. The CDR3 nucleotides read TGTGCCAGCAGCTTAGAGGGTACAGGCCATGGCTACACCTTC. This gives the protein CASSLEGTGHGYTF.

The CDR3 reads CASSYSDEQFF. The CDR3 coding sequence is TGTGCCAGCAGTTACTCCGATGAGCAGTTCTTC. This chain connects TRBV6-2 or TRBV6-3 to TRBJ2-1; D is undetermined. The germline gives CDR1 MNHEY, CDR2 SVGEGT. There are 11 residues in the CDR3. Trimming shortened V by 0 bases and J by 8 bases, and 2 bases separated the two germline ends.

Of note for this clonotype: Given a much more abundant clone one base away, this may be a read error. The chain couples TRBV19 to TRBJ1-5; possible D gene TRBD1, 5 bases. This CDR3 contains 14 residues. From germline, CDR1 is LNHDA and CDR2 SQIVND (reference sequence). Trimming pared 1 base from V and 5 bases from J, leaving 9 bases between. This CDR3 is CASSIVPGYQPQHF. DNA for the CDR3: TGTGCCAGTAGTATAGTCCCAGGGTATCAGCCCCAGCATTTT.

The CDR3 here is CASRLTGNEQFF. CDR3 DNA: TGTGCCAGCAGGCTCACGGGCAATGAGCAGTTCTTC. This chain links TRBV14 with TRBJ2-1; D ambiguous. Germline assignment: CDR1 SGHDN and CDR2 FVKESK. The CDR3 covers 12 residues. The V end lost 6 bases, the J end lost 6 bases, and 9 bases lay between the germline ends.

This clonotype was seen at least ten times. This chain connects TRBV10-2 to TRBJ1-1; D not certain. V gave up 1 base and J gave up 0 bases, with 3 bases separating them. Germline V gene sequence: CDR1 WSHSY, CDR2 SAAADI. The CDR3 has 13 amino acids. As DNA, the CDR3 is TGCGCCAGCAGTGAGTTCCTGAACACTGAAGCTTTCTTT. It specifies CASSEFLNTEAFF.

This clonotype was detected many times. V is TRBV18 and J is TRBJ1-1; D remains unclear. The V gene lost 5 bases and the J gene lost 2 bases, with 9 bases spanning the gap. CDR3 length: 13 amino acids. Germline-derived CDR1 and CDR2 are KGHSH and LQKENI. In DNA form, the CDR3 reads TGTGCCAGCTCAAGGGAGGTAAACACTGAAGCTTTCTTT. It encodes CASSREVNTEAFF.

This clonotype appeared many times. The chain combines TRBV27 with TRBJ2-7; D is unresolved. Germline V gene data show CDR1 as MNHEY and CDR2 as SMNVEV (reference sequence). The CDR3 runs to 14 residues. V was pared by 7 bases and J by 2 bases, with 15 bases between. The CDR3 region has the DNA TGTGCCAGCACCCACAACGGCGGTACCTACGAGCAGTACTTC. Its protein product is CASTHNGGTYEQYF.

The V call is TRBV6-2 or TRBV6-3, the J call TRBJ2-7, with TRBD2 matching 9 bases. The CDR3 is made up of 17 amino acids. V was clipped by 2 bases and J by 1 base; unmatched bases: 9. In germline, CDR1 is MNHEY, CDR2 SVGEGT. The CDR3 DNA reads as TGTGCCAGCAGTTACAGGCTAGCGGGAATCTCGTCCTACGAGCAGTACTTC. Translating gives CASSYRLAGISSYEQYF.

For this clonotype: This may stem from a read error, because a much larger clone lies one nucleotide away. Since no conserved phenylalanine or tryptophan closes the CDR3, a read error is the likely cause. The chain couples TRBV30 to TRBJ2-7, with D uncertain. Deletions cut 4 bases from V and 5 bases from J, with 12 bases between. Germline CDR1 and CDR2: GTSNPN and SVGIG (reference sequence). The CDR3 loop spans 12 amino acids. The CDR3 loop reads CAWTSVGNEQYI. CDR3 bases: TGTGCCTGGACCTCGGTAGGGAACGAGCAGTACATC.

This clonotype was detected ten times or more. This chain joins TRBV7-6 and TRBJ1-5; D call uncertain. The CDR3 runs 14 residues. Trimming removed 1 base at V and 3 bases at J, with 7 bases between. Germline V CDR1 and CDR2: SGHVS, FNYEAQ. CDR3 amino acids: CASSLDGNNQPQHF. The CDR3 DNA follows: TGTGCCAGCAGCTTAGATGGCAACAATCAGCCCCAGCATTTT.

This clonotype was found many times. The J gene is TRBJ2-7, the V gene TRBV5-6, with a tentative D call TRBD2 (6 bases). This CDR3 region has 14 residues. Trimming shortened V by 1 base and J by 3 bases, and 11 bases separated the two germline ends. Germline V CDR1 and CDR2: SGHDT, YYEEEE. CDR3 region: CASSLFGGLYEQYF. CDR3 nucleotides: TGTGCCAGCAGCTTGTTTGGAGGGCTCTACGAGCAGTACTTC.